This passage covers 31 T cell receptor beta chains from one sample sequenced in a study of blood T cells in healthy people across ages. The authors ran a second PCR of about 7 to 11 cycles using a sample-barcoded 5' primer and a J-beta primer mix. TCRdb fed the 5' RACE reads into MiXCR, producing one record per CDR3 protein. The data hold some 920,000 distinct CDR3 sequences, with about 51% observed a single time. The material sequenced was blood. These receptors originate from a woman aged 55-75 years in good health.

At least ten counts were recorded for this clonotype. This chain joins TRBV11-2 and TRBJ2-6; 7 bases map to TRBD2. The junction had 7 bases not matched to a gene; V was cut back by 0 bases and J by 5 bases. Germline-derived CDR1 and CDR2 are SGHAT and FQNNGV. The length of the CDR3 is 17 residues. CDR3 DNA sequence: TGTGCCAGCAGCTTAGAGGGGGGGATCGGATGGGCCAACGTCCTGACTTTC. Protein product: CASSLEGGIGWANVLTF.

The chain has TRBV3-1 and TRBJ2-7, with D tentatively TRBD1 (7 bases). Trimming shortened V by 3 bases and J by 1 base, and 16 bases separated the two germline ends. Germline CDR1 reads LGHDT; CDR2 reads YNNKEL (reference sequence). The CDR3 runs 16 residues. CDR3 region: CASSHDRDFTSYEQYF. CDR3 DNA: TGTGCCAGCAGCCACGACAGGGACTTTACGTCCTACGAGCAGTACTTC.

The gene calls are TRBV7-9 and TRBJ1-2; a weak D match, TRBD1 (6 bases). Germline V lookup: CDR1 SEHNR, CDR2 FQNEAQ (reference sequence). V was cut by 4 bases and J by 8 bases, with 23 bases left in between. There are 16 residues in the CDR3. The CDR3, as DNA: TGTGCCAGCAGCTCACGGAGACAGGTCTCCCCTAACGGCTACACCTTC. Translated, it gives CASSSRRQVSPNGYTF. The variable domain in full, with the rest retrieved from reference TRBV7-9 and TRBJ1-2, is DTGVSQNPRHKITKRGQNVTFRCDPISEHNRLYWYRQTLGQGPEFLTYFQNEAQLEKSRLLSDRFSAERPKGSFSTLEIQRTEQGDSAMYLCASSSRRQVSPNGYTFGSGTRLTVV.

This clonotype showed up just a few times. The germline gene is not matched at one end of the junction; a read error may be the cause. The chain employs TRBV20-1 and TRBJ2-1; D is possibly TRBD1 or TRBD2 (5 bases each). The CDR3 is 14 amino acids. Germline values: CDR1 DFQATT, CDR2 SNEGSKA (reference sequence). The CDR3 sequence is CSANGDDSYNEQFF. CDR3 in DNA: TGCAGTGCTAATGGGGACGATTCCTATAATGAGCAGTTCTTC.

The J gene is TRBJ2-7, the V gene TRBV5-1; a weak D match, TRBD1 (5 bases). TRBJ2-5 matches the DNA end more closely, so the J call is doubtful. This CDR3 comprises 14 residues. Germline V gives CDR1 SGHRS, CDR2 YFSETQ. The CDR3 region is CASSSLDKSETQYF. CDR3 bases: TGCGCCAGCAGCTCATTGGACAAGTCGGAGACCCAGTACTTC.

Note on this clonotype: At one boundary the junction diverges from the germline segment, which might be a read error. The V gene is TRBV20-1, the J gene TRBJ2-3, with 9 nucleotides matching TRBD2. Germline values: CDR1 DFQATT, CDR2 SNEGSKA (reference sequence). CDR3 length: 15 residues. CDR3 in DNA: TGCAGTGCTCCAGGACGTAGCGGGAGCACAGATGCGCAGTATTTT. Its translation: CSAPGRSGSTDAQYF.

This chain joins TRBV19 and TRBJ1-1; no clear D. Trimming pared 6 bases from V and 4 bases from J, leaving 9 bases between. The CDR3 runs to 12 residues. Looked up from germline, CDR1 is LNHDA and CDR2 is SQIVND (reference sequence). The CDR3 nucleotides read TGTGCCAGTAGGTCGGCCCGCACTGAAGCTTTCTTT. It yields the protein CASRSARTEAFF.

This rearrangement joins TRBV6-4 to TRBJ2-7; TRBD2 matches 9 bases. V lost 4 bases, J lost 7 bases, and 14 bases stayed unmatched. The germline gives CDR1 MRHNA, CDR2 SNTAGT. This CDR3 is 16 amino acids long. The CDR3 loop is CASSGILAGNYVEQYF. Written as DNA, the CDR3 is TGTGCCAGCAGTGGTATACTAGCGGGTAACTACGTGGAGCAGTACTTC.

The gene calls are TRBV7-6 and TRBJ2-3; D is perhaps TRBD2 (5 bases). The germline V gene encodes CDR1 SGHVS and CDR2 FNYEAQ. The V gene lost 1 base and the J gene lost 11 bases, with 13 bases spanning the gap. This CDR3 region has 13 residues. The CDR3 region is CASSLGSVEGQYF. Here the CDR3 DNA reads TGTGCCAGCAGCTTAGGATCGGTCGAGGGGCAGTATTTT.

The chain uses TRBV18 and TRBJ1-1; TRBD1 might be the D (6 bases). There are 14 residues in the CDR3. Germline V gives CDR1 KGHSH, CDR2 LQKENI. V was cut by 0 bases and J by 3 bases, with 8 bases left in between. The CDR3 nucleotides read TGTGCCAGCTCACCACCGGGGGCCTACACTGAAGCTTTCTTT. This translates into CASSPPGAYTEAFF.

Comment on this clonotype: The DNA is left out, because the CDR3 cannot be placed on it with certainty; the CDR3 is given as TCRdb lists it. J is TRBJ2-3 and V is TRBV11-2; the listed D gene, TRBD1, was not tested against the DNA. CDR1 is SGHAT and CDR2 is FQNNGV in the germline V gene. The CDR3 totals 21 residues, both ends included. The CDR3: CASTGICNEQFFGTGGDTQYF.

Concerning this clonotype: Mismatch with germline at one junction end may stem from a read error. V gene TRBV20-1 combines with J gene TRBJ2-1; 8 bases map to TRBD1. The germline V gene encodes CDR1 DFQATT and CDR2 SNEGSKA (reference sequence). The CDR3 contains 15 residues. In nucleotides, the CDR3 is TGCAGTGTTAGACCCCAGGGGGCATCCTACAATGAGCAGTTCTTC. This translates into CSVRPQGASYNEQFF.

This clonotype was counted between two and nine times. A much larger clone sits a single nucleotide away, making a read error possible. This rearrangement joins TRBV20-1 to TRBJ2-1; possibly TRBD1 or TRBD2 for D (5 bases each). This CDR3 comprises 12 residues. CDR1 is DFQATT and CDR2 is SNEGSKA in the germline V gene (reference sequence). V was pared by 2 bases and J by 13 bases, with 15 bases between. CDR3 residues: CSARYEGKTQFF. The CDR3 DNA sequence: TGCAGTGCTAGATATGAGGGGAAGACCCAGTTCTTC.

The sample holds a few counts of this clonotype. The V gene is TRBV7-9, the J gene TRBJ2-1; D might be TRBD1 (5 bases). CDR3 length equals 15 residues. Per germline, CDR1 SEHNR and CDR2 FQNEAQ (reference sequence). V was pared by 7 bases and J by 8 bases, with 21 bases between. Here the CDR3 DNA reads TGTGCCAGCACCCTGGGGCAGCACTCGGGCGATGAGCAGTTCTTC. Protein sequence: CASTLGQHSGDEQFF. Drawing the rest from reference TRBV7-9 and TRBJ2-1, the complete variable domain is DTGVSQNPRHKITKRGQNVTFRCDPISEHNRLYWYRQTLGQGPEFLTYFQNEAQLEKSRLLSDRFSAERPKGSFSTLEIQRTEQGDSAMYLCASTLGQHSGDEQFFGPGTRLTVL.

J is TRBJ2-3 and V is TRBV6-5; D ambiguous. The CDR3 covers 13 residues. The ends were cut back, 10 bases at V and 1 base at J, with 12 bases in the middle. Germline V gene sequence: CDR1 MNHEY, CDR2 SVGAGI. CDR3 bases: TGTGCCATTGGGCGCGTCGGCACAGATACGCAGTATTTT. It yields the protein CAIGRVGTDTQYF.

The chain recombines TRBV24-1 with TRBJ2-1, with 10 bases fitting TRBD1. Germline V gives CDR1 KGHDR, CDR2 SFDVKD. V shed 3 bases and J 5 bases; nucleotides not matched to a gene: 12. The CDR3 loop spans 18 amino acids. Here the CDR3 reads CATSDPPSGTGDNNEQFF. In nucleotides, the CDR3 is TGTGCCACCAGTGATCCTCCCTCCGGGACAGGGGATAACAATGAGCAGTTCTTC.

The chain is built from TRBV10-2 and TRBJ2-4, with D tentatively TRBD2 (6 bases). The DNA matches TRBJ2-7 better at its end, which makes the J call doubtful. The CDR3 is 14 residues long. Germline CDR1 is WSHSY and CDR2 is SAAADI. The CDR3 nucleotides are TGCGCCAGCAGTGTTGGAGGGTCAAAACGCGAGCAGTACTTC. Its protein is CASSVGGSKREQYF.

This clonotype was found a few times. This chain links TRBV6-6 with TRBJ2-7, with D perhaps TRBD1 (6 bases). CDR1 is MNHNY and CDR2 is SVGAGI in the germline V gene (reference sequence). This CDR3 is 14 amino acids long. Deletions cut 5 bases from V and 3 bases from J, with 14 bases between. Here the CDR3 DNA reads TGTGCCAGCAGTAATAACAGGGCCTTCTACGAGCAGTACTTC. Translated: CASSNNRAFYEQYF.

CDR3 loop: CASSPDRRRTDTQYF. CDR3 DNA: TGTGCCAGCAGCCCGGACAGGAGGAGGACAGATACGCAGTATTTT. This chain uses TRBV3-1 with TRBJ2-3, with TRBD1 identical over 7 bases. CDR3 size: 15 residues. The V segment lost 4 bases and the J segment 3 bases; nucleotides outside the gene matches: 7. Germline CDR1 reads LGHDT; CDR2 reads YNNKEL (reference sequence).

This clonotype has only a few counts. The genes are TRBV29-1 and TRBJ2-1; TRBD2 agrees at 8 bases. CDR1 is SQVTM, CDR2 ANQGSEA, per germline. V was clipped by 6 bases and J by 2 bases; unmatched bases: 6. This CDR3 contains 14 residues. The CDR3: CSVDTSGAYNEQFF. CDR3 bases: TGCAGCGTGGATACTAGCGGAGCCTACAATGAGCAGTTCTTC.

CDR3 region: CASSRGLAGLEQYF. The CDR3 DNA reads as TGTGCCAGCAGCCGAGGACTAGCAGGTCTCGAGCAGTACTTC. The V and J genes are TRBV3-1 and TRBJ2-7; 8 bases agree with TRBD2. Germline V gene lookup returns CDR1 LGHDT and CDR2 YNNKEL (reference sequence). V was pared by 4 bases and J by 6 bases, with 8 bases of the junction left unmatched. The length of the CDR3 is 14 residues.

This clonotype occurred once. The rearrangement joins TRBV11-2 to TRBJ2-7; 9 positions agree with TRBD1. Germline V gene data show CDR1 as SGHAT and CDR2 as FQNNGV. The junction had 7 bases not matched to a gene; V was cut back by 4 bases and J by 3 bases. This CDR3 region has 15 residues. This chain's CDR3 is CASSSARDRVYEQYF. The CDR3 nucleotides are TGTGCCAGCAGCTCGGCCCGGGACAGGGTCTACGAGCAGTACTTC. The variable domain in full, with the rest retrieved from reference TRBV11-2 and TRBJ2-7, is EAGVAQSPRYKIIEKRQSVAFWCNPISGHATLYWYQQILGQGPKLLIQFQNNGVVDDSQLPKDRFSAERLKGVDSTLKIQPAKLEDSAVYLCASSSARDRVYEQYFGPGTRLTVT.

The rearrangement uses TRBV28 and TRBJ2-5, with TRBD2 matching 9 bases. The J call may be wrong; the DNA end is better matched by TRBJ2-7. From germline, CDR1 is MDHEN and CDR2 SYDVKM. The CDR3 is 21 amino acids. The CDR3: CASSLSGWGWGEGLATYEQYF. The CDR3 coding sequence is TGTGCCAGCAGTTTATCGGGCTGGGGCTGGGGTGAGGGACTAGCCACCTACGAGCAGTACTTC.

This clonotype was observed a few times. The rearrangement joins TRBV12-3 or TRBV12-4 to TRBJ2-1; maybe TRBD2 (5 bases). The germline V and J ends were trimmed by 6 bases and 6 bases, with 12 bases remaining between them. This CDR3 region has 13 residues. Written as DNA, the CDR3 is TGTGCCAGCAGGCTAGCTGGAGGCAATGAGCAGTTCTTC. Translating it yields CASRLAGGNEQFF.

V gene TRBV4-1 combines with J gene TRBJ2-7, with 8 bases identical to TRBD1. The CDR3 loop spans 16 amino acids. V lost 1 base and J lost 2; bases outside the gene matches: 7. Germline loops: CDR1 MGHRA, CDR2 YSYEKL. CDR3 amino acids: CASSQVPQTGAYEQYF. In DNA, the CDR3 is TGCGCCAGCAGCCAAGTTCCCCAGACAGGGGCCTACGAGCAGTACTTC.

There are a few counts of this clonotype. This chain joins TRBV6-6 and TRBJ2-7, with D possibly being TRBD1 (5 bases). The length of the CDR3 is 12 residues. V was trimmed by 6 bases and J by 2 bases, leaving 8 bases between them. The germline CDR1 and CDR2 sequences are MNHNY and SVGAGI (reference sequence). Written as DNA, the CDR3 is TGTGCCAGCAGGGACAACACCTACGAGCAGTACTTC. This encodes CASRDNTYEQYF.

The genes are TRBV7-6 and TRBJ2-3; D remains unclear. The germline gives CDR1 SGHVS, CDR2 FNYEAQ. V dropped 1 base and J dropped 2 bases, with 10 bases sitting between them. The length of the CDR3 is 15 residues. Here the CDR3 reads CASSLGSENTDTQYF. The DNA for the CDR3 is TGTGCCAGCAGCTTAGGGAGCGAAAACACAGATACGCAGTATTTT. The entire variable domain, with the rest obtained from reference TRBV7-6 and TRBJ2-3, is as follows: GAGVSQSPRYKVTKRGQDVALRCDPISGHVSLYWYRQALGQGPEFLTYFNYEAQQDKSGLPNDRFSAERPEGSISTLTIQRTEQRDSAMYRCASSLGSENTDTQYFGPGTRLTVL.

The gene calls are TRBV2 and TRBJ2-2; the D is unclear. Trimming shortened V by 4 bases and J by 6 bases, and 12 bases separated the two germline ends. The CDR3 contains 14 residues. The V gene's germline CDR1 is SNHLY and CDR2 FYNNEI. CDR3 loop: CASSGPKKAGELFF. CDR3 DNA sequence: TGTGCCAGCAGTGGGCCGAAAAAGGCCGGGGAGCTGTTTTTT.

The chain joins TRBV6-1 to TRBJ2-5; 10 bases match TRBD1. Per germline, CDR1 MNHNS and CDR2 SASEGT. The CDR3 sequence is 17 residues long. Germline trimming cut 6 bases from V and 2 bases from J; bases unmatched to any gene: 12. CDR3 DNA sequence: TGTGCCAGCAGGTTCCGGGACAGGGGTTTGGGGCAAGAGACCCAGTACTTC. Amino acids: CASRFRDRGLGQETQYF.

This clonotype was picked up a small number of times. The V gene is TRBV5-1, the J gene TRBJ2-7; TRBD2 matches 7 bases. The CDR3 spans 13 residues. From germline, CDR1 is SGHRS and CDR2 YFSETQ. The V and J ends lost 4 bases and 5 bases, in that order; junction bases with no gene match: 6. The CDR3 region is CASSPDSGDEQYF. DNA of the CDR3: TGCGCCAGCAGCCCTGACAGCGGGGACGAGCAGTACTTC.

For this clonotype: Because the CDR3 is missing its conserved closing phenylalanine or tryptophan, this is likely a read error. J is TRBJ2-6 and V is TRBV2, with TRBD1 identical over 7 bases. Looked up from germline, CDR1 is SNHLY and CDR2 is FYNNEI. Unmatched junction bases numbered 9, after V lost 5 bases and J lost 2 bases. This CDR3 is 17 amino acids long. The chain's CDR3 is CASSRQGGRTGANVLTY. Here the CDR3 DNA reads TGTGCCAGCAGTCGACAGGGCGGTCGAACTGGGGCCAACGTCCTGACTTAC.